Shown below are 26 T cell receptor beta chains from a single sample sequenced in a study of Ad26.COV2.S vaccination and SARS-CoV-2 variants. Profiled with immunoSEQ multiplex PCR; TCRdb holds only in-frame clones, not every one. Of around 7,000 clones in the sample, less than 90% were seen once. The source material was peripheral blood, sampled after recovery from COVID-19. The receptors originated from a human donor who had recovered from COVID-19.

This chain links TRBV18 with TRBJ2-7; either TRBD1 or TRBD2 may supply D (5 bases each). The germline V and J ends were trimmed by 3 bases and 0 bases, with 12 bases remaining between them. The CDR3 extends over 15 amino acids. Looked up from germline, CDR1 is KGHSH and CDR2 is LQKENI. Here the CDR3 reads CASSPGPVSSYEQYF. The CDR3 nucleotides read TGTGCCAGCTCACCGGGACCTGTGAGCTCCTACGAGCAGTACTTC.

This sequence joins TRBV2 and TRBJ1-6; D gene ambiguous. Germline V gene data show CDR1 as SNHLY and CDR2 as FYNNEI. This CDR3 is 15 amino acids long. V gave up 2 bases and J gave up 6 bases, with 11 bases separating them. CDR3: CASSERGPLNSPLHF. The CDR3 nucleotides are TGTGCCAGCAGTGAACGTGGCCCTCTTAATTCACCCCTCCACTTT.

V is TRBV9 and J is TRBJ1-2; D call uncertain. The germline CDR1 and CDR2 sequences are SGDLS and YYNGEE. Trimming removed 4 bases from V and 6 bases from J, with 19 bases in between. The CDR3 is 15 residues long. The CDR3 DNA sequence: TGTGCCAGCAGCCCGGGTCCGGGAGGCCTAAATGGCTACACCTTC. Its translation is CASSPGPGGLNGYTF.

This clone was seen only a few times. The V gene is TRBV20-1, the J gene TRBJ1-1; tentative D call: TRBD1 (5 bases). Trimming stripped 3 bases from V and 6 bases from J, with 8 bases between. The CDR3 sequence is 11 residues long. CDR1 is DFQATT and CDR2 is SNEGSKA in the germline V gene (reference sequence). Here the CDR3 reads CSARGGPEAFF. The CDR3 nucleotides read TGCAGTGCTAGGGGGGGACCTGAAGCTTTCTTT.

This clone was counted only a few times. The V gene is TRBV19, the J gene TRBJ1-2; D is ambiguous. The CDR3 consists of 13 residues. V lost 7 bases to trimming and J lost 2 bases, with 11 bases between them. The germline CDR1 and CDR2 sequences are LNHDA and SQIVND (reference sequence). The CDR3 sequence is CASTPDKNYGYTF. The CDR3 region has the DNA TGTGCCAGTACCCCTGACAAGAACTATGGCTACACCTTC. The variable domain in full, with the rest retrieved from reference TRBV19 and TRBJ1-2, is DGGITQSPKYLFRKEGQNVTLSCEQNLNHDAMYWYRQDPGQGLRLIYYSQIVNDFQKGDIAEGYSVSREKKESFPLTVTSAQKNPTAFYLCASTPDKNYGYTFGSGTRLTVV.

The chain combines TRBV7-2 with TRBJ2-7; possibly TRBD1 for D (7 bases). The CDR3 sequence is 14 residues long. V was pared by 5 bases and J by 1 base, with 12 bases between. Germline V gene sequence: CDR1 SGHTA, CDR2 FQGNSA. CDR3 in amino acids: CASSTRDRSYEQYF. CDR3 sequence (DNA): TGTGCCAGCAGCACGCGGGACAGATCCTACGAGCAGTACTTC.

The chain couples TRBV5-4 to TRBJ2-2, with a tentative D call TRBD2 (6 bases). CDR1 and CDR2 from the germline V gene are SGHNT and YYREEE (reference sequence). The CDR3 length is 16 residues. The V end lost 1 base, the J end lost 1 base, and 11 bases lay between the germline ends. The CDR3 DNA follows: TGTGCCAGCAGCTTGTGGGTGCGGGGGAACACCGGGGAGCTGTTTTTT. Protein sequence: CASSLWVRGNTGELFF.

V and J are TRBV6-2 or TRBV6-3 and TRBJ2-7, with 9 bases that match TRBD2. V dropped 5 bases and J dropped 3; count of bases not matched to a gene: 5. The CDR3 extends over 14 amino acids. Germline V gives CDR1 MNHEY, CDR2 SVGEGT. CDR3 sequence: CASSVSGSLYEQYF. CDR3 bases: TGTGCCAGCAGTGTTAGCGGGAGCCTCTACGAGCAGTACTTC.

V and J are TRBV28 and TRBJ1-5, with D unresolved. CDR1 MDHEN and CDR2 SYDVKM come from the germline V gene. The CDR3 is 13 amino acids. Deletions cut 2 bases from V and 1 base from J, with 3 bases between. CDR3 amino acids: CASSLVSNQPQHF. For the CDR3, the DNA is TGTGCCAGCAGTTTAGTGAGCAATCAGCCCCAGCATTTT.

The rearrangement uses TRBV6-2 or TRBV6-3 and TRBJ1-2; 7 bases line up with TRBD1. The germline CDR1 and CDR2 sequences are MNHEY and SVGEGT. Trimming removed 2 bases from V and 4 bases from J; junction bases left unmatched: 7. The CDR3 has 15 residues. DNA of the CDR3: TGTGCCAGCAGTTACCCTTCTACAGGGGTCTATGGCTACACCTTC. As protein: CASSYPSTGVYGYTF.

The rearrangement uses TRBV12-3 or TRBV12-4 and TRBJ1-5, with D possibly being TRBD1 (6 bases). Trimming left V 1 base short and J 7 bases short, with 8 bases between. The CDR3 runs 13 residues. This CDR3 reads CASSLVGGQPQHF. CDR3 nucleotides: TGTGCCAGCAGTTTAGTGGGGGGCCAGCCCCAGCATTTT.

This chain uses TRBV6-2 or TRBV6-3 with TRBJ1-2; D perhaps matches TRBD1 (6 bases). CDR3 length: 13 amino acids. Germline lookup yields CDR1 MNHEY and CDR2 SVGEGT. Trimming took 4 bases from V and 2 from J, leaving 8 bases between them. CDR3 sequence: CASSWGQNYGYTF. The CDR3 coding sequence is TGTGCCAGCAGTTGGGGACAAAACTATGGCTACACCTTC.

The chain links TRBV6-6 to TRBJ1-1; D gene uncertain. Trimming took 5 bases from V and 1 from J, leaving 11 bases between them. Germline loops: CDR1 MNHNY, CDR2 SVGAGI (reference sequence). This CDR3 is 14 amino acids long. The CDR3 spells CASSRGPWNTEAFF. For the CDR3, the DNA is TGTGCCAGCAGTCGTGGACCTTGGAACACTGAAGCTTTCTTT.

The chain joins TRBV19 to TRBJ2-7, with TRBD2 identical over 7 bases. Looked up from germline, CDR1 is LNHDA and CDR2 is SQIVND (reference sequence). With V trimmed by 5 bases and J by 7 bases, 14 bases remained unmatched. The length of the CDR3 is 15 residues. The CDR3 is CASSQASRDGGEQYF. For the CDR3, the DNA is TGTGCCAGTAGTCAGGCCTCCAGGGACGGGGGGGAGCAGTACTTC.

Concerning this clone: Other DNA sequences in the sample encode the same CDR3. The CDR3 DNA sequence: TGCGCCAGCAGTGAAACAGGGGGCAGGTACGAGCAGTACTTC. Translating it yields CASSETGGRYEQYF. V and J are TRBV10-2 and TRBJ2-7; 9 bases map to TRBD1. In germline, CDR1 is WSHSY, CDR2 SAAADI. V was clipped by 3 bases and J by 4 bases; unmatched bases: 4. This CDR3 spans 14 amino acids.

The chain is built from TRBV10-1 and TRBJ2-7; the match to TRBD2 covers 7 bases. Unmatched junction bases numbered 5, after V lost 2 bases and J lost 7 bases. The germline V gene encodes CDR1 WNHNN and CDR2 SYGVQD (reference sequence). The CDR3 has 13 amino acids. The CDR3 bases are TGCGCCAGCAGTGAGGGGAGGGCTTTGGAGCAGTACTTC. This translates into CASSEGRALEQYF.

This clone appeared a single time. The rearrangement uses TRBV7-2 and TRBJ1-3; no clear D gene. V lost 1 base, J lost 3 bases, and 13 bases lay in between. Germline V gene sequence: CDR1 SGHTA, CDR2 FQGNSA. CDR3 length: 16 residues. CDR3 amino acids: CASSLGQAGGGNTIYF. Here the CDR3 DNA reads TGTGCCAGCAGCTTAGGCCAGGCCGGTGGTGGAAACACCATATATTTT.

The chain links TRBV18 to TRBJ2-4; TRBD1 might be the D (6 bases). CDR3 length: 14 amino acids. Trimming took 5 bases from V and 9 from J, leaving 17 bases between them. Germline V CDR1 and CDR2: KGHSH, LQKENI. CDR3 amino acids: CASSLQGLRPIQYF. The DNA of the CDR3 is TGTGCCAGCTCATTACAGGGTCTGAGGCCCATTCAGTACTTC.

The chain has TRBV6-5 and TRBJ2-3; tentatively, D is TRBD2 (5 bases). V shed 8 bases and J shed 1 base, with 13 bases lying between them. Germline V gene sequence: CDR1 MNHEY, CDR2 SVGAGI. The CDR3 spans 14 residues. DNA for the CDR3: TGTGCCAGCTCTCCGAGGACTGGCACAGATACGCAGTATTTT. Translated: CASSPRTGTDTQYF.

The chain combines TRBV7-8 with TRBJ2-3, with a weak D call TRBD1 (5 bases). V was shortened by 2 bases and J by 4 bases, with 13 bases between the two germline ends. The CDR3 has 15 amino acids. CDR1 and CDR2 from the germline V gene are SGHVS and FQNEAQ. The CDR3 loop is CASSLRTSEADTQYF. As DNA, the CDR3 is TGTGCCAGCAGCTTACGGACAAGTGAGGCAGATACGCAGTATTTT.

The J gene is TRBJ2-7, the V gene TRBV28; 7 bases agree with TRBD1. The CDR3 loop spans 15 amino acids. V lost 4 bases and J lost 1; bases outside the gene matches: 7. Germline CDR1 reads MDHEN; CDR2 reads SYDVKM. CDR3 in DNA: TGTGCCAGCAGTTCCTCGGGACAGAGTTCCTACGAGCAGTACTTC. Translated: CASSSSGQSSYEQYF.

This clone was seen only a few times. This chain uses TRBV5-6 with TRBJ2-4, with D possibly TRBD2 on 5 matching bases. V was trimmed by 6 bases and J by 3 bases, leaving 16 bases between them. This CDR3 is built from 15 residues. Germline V gene data show CDR1 as SGHDT and CDR2 as YYEEEE. The CDR3 nucleotides are TGTGCCAGCACCTACCTTCGGGGTGACAAAAACATTCAGTACTTC. As protein: CASTYLRGDKNIQYF.

In its sample, this clone was seen a few times. V gene TRBV3-1 (or the pseudogene TRBV3-2) combines with J gene TRBJ2-3; a possible D gene is TRBD2 (6 bases). The CDR3 loop spans 12 amino acids. Germline CDR1 reads LGHDT; CDR2 reads YNNKEL (reference sequence). V was shortened by 6 bases and J by 3 bases, with 7 bases between the two germline ends. The CDR3: CASSRGTDTQYF. The CDR3 nucleotides read TGTGCCAGCAGTCGGGGGACAGATACGCAGTATTTT.

The chain employs TRBV4-3 and TRBJ1-1, with no clear D. Germline loops: CDR1 LGHNA, CDR2 YSLEER. V lost 3 bases and J 5 bases, leaving 16 bases between the germline ends. There are 15 residues in the CDR3. The chain's CDR3 is CASSQLSTGNTEAFF. CDR3 in DNA: TGCGCCAGCAGCCAGCTCAGTACGGGGAATACTGAAGCTTTCTTT.

This clone was seen only a few times. The chain couples TRBV30 to TRBJ1-1; D gene ambiguous. Germline V gives CDR1 GTSNPN, CDR2 SVGIG (reference sequence). This CDR3 spans 12 amino acids. V was trimmed by 5 bases and J by 2 bases, leaving 9 bases between them. CDR3 amino acids: CAWARENTEAFF. CDR3 bases: TGTGCCTGGGCACGAGAAAACACTGAAGCTTTCTTT.

The chain employs TRBV7-2 and TRBJ2-5; 10 nucleotides align to TRBD1. This CDR3 contains 15 residues. With 5 bases clipped from V and 5 bases from J, the junction kept 8 bases outside the gene matches. From germline, CDR1 is SGHTA and CDR2 FQGNSA. The CDR3 bases are TGTGCCAGCAGCGGAGCCGGGACAGGGGTTGAGACCCAGTACTTC. This translates into CASSGAGTGVETQYF.